This T cell receptor beta chain is drawn from a study of follicular helper T cells after annual influenza vaccination. Findings of the study overall: Day 7 ICOS+CD38+ clones later appeared mostly in ICOS-CD38- cTfh.

Time point indicated: 2015-2016 season, 7 days after influenza vaccination. Vaccine contraindications, substance abuse, HIV/AIDS, active malignancy and active illness excluded donors. Blood volume per time point ranged from 40 to 100 mL. Generated by immunoSEQ multiplex PCR, the TCRdb table keeps only in-frame clones and is missing some. The data contain approximately 6,700 clones, over 80% of them seen just once; the ten biggest clones take up under 2%. Germline loops: CDR1 SQVTM, CDR2 ANQGSEA. The CDR3 is made up of 14 amino acids. J gave up 6 bases and V 1 base, and 8 bases lay outside the gene matches. Regarding this clone: Its antigen is as yet unknown.

This specimen was CXCR5+ CD38- circulating T follicular helper cells from blood, taken 7 days after influenza vaccination. Subset denoted: circulating Tfh, non-naive CD4+CXCR5+PD-1+ (ICOS+CD38+ or ICOS-CD38-). The chain recombines TRBV29-1 with TRBJ1-1; 7 positions match TRBD1. The clonotype was recovered from an adult who received the influenza vaccine. CDR3 coding DNA: TGCAGCGTTGAAGGTCGACAGGGAAGTCCTGAAGCTTTCTTT. It codes for CSVEGRQGSPEAFF.